The 21 T cell receptor beta chains given below trace back to one sample, sequenced in a study of shared T cell receptors in the human thymus. The repertoire was sequenced with immunoSEQ multiplex PCR; TCRdb's copy has only in-frame clones and lacks some. The table lists 500,000 to 550,000 clones, about 84% of them singletons. These data were also reused for a study on human thymus T cells.

Material: thymocytes. These receptors were taken from a boy younger than two with a congenital heart defect.

The chain combines TRBV11-3 with TRBJ2-3, with 7 positions matching TRBD2. Germline V lookup: CDR1 SGHNT, CDR2 YENEEA. The CDR3 is 15 residues long. The trim removed 5 bases at V and 4 bases at J, leaving 9 bases unmatched. This chain's CDR3 is CASSPPPRESDTQYF. The CDR3 DNA reads as TGTGCCAGCAGCCCCCCCCCGCGGGAGTCAGATACGCAGTATTTT. Looking up the rest from reference TRBV11-3 and TRBJ2-3 gives the full variable domain: EAGVVQSPRYKIIEKKQPVAFWCNPISGHNTLYWYLQNLGQGPELLIRYENEEAVDDSQLPKDRFSAERLKGVDSTLKIQPAELGDSAVYLCASSPPPRESDTQYFGPGTRLTVL.

This clone was detected a few times. This chain connects TRBV15 to TRBJ2-2; 8 bases are shared with TRBD2. Germline V gives CDR1 LNHNV, CDR2 YYDKDF (reference sequence). Losses at the gene ends were 1 base for V and 1 base for J; bases not matched to a gene: 11. The CDR3 sequence is 19 residues long. CDR3 in amino acids: CATSRVRTGLAGNTGELFF. The DNA of the CDR3 is TGTGCCACCAGCAGAGTGCGCACGGGGCTAGCGGGGAACACCGGGGAGCTGTTTTTT.

This clone was counted once. The rearrangement joins TRBV6-4 to TRBJ2-1, with 11 positions matching TRBD1. This CDR3 spans 15 amino acids. Germline CDR1 and CDR2: MRHNA and SNTAGT. V was clipped by 9 bases and J by 3 bases; unmatched bases: 7. In DNA form, the CDR3 reads TGTGCCAGAAAGCCGGGACAGGGGGACTACAATGAGCAGTTCTTC. Translated: CARKPGQGDYNEQFF.

V and J are TRBV6-4 and TRBJ2-2; TRBD2 might be the D (5 bases). CDR1 is MRHNA and CDR2 is SNTAGT in the germline V gene. V gave up 4 bases and J gave up 3 bases, with 12 bases separating them. This CDR3 has 15 residues. CDR3 protein: CASSAREGYTGELFF. CDR3 bases: TGTGCCAGCAGTGCTCGGGAAGGTTACACCGGGGAGCTGTTTTTT.

The count of this clone is one. V and J are TRBV15 and TRBJ2-3, with 8 bases lining up with TRBD1. The CDR3 consists of 21 residues. The V segment lost 1 base and the J segment 0 bases; nucleotides outside the gene matches: 18. Germline CDR1 and CDR2: LNHNV and YYDKDF (reference sequence). The CDR3 coding sequence is TGTGCCACCAGCAGAGTGAACCGGGACAGGCTTACTAGGACTAGCACAGATACGCAGTATTTT. As protein: CATSRVNRDRLTRTSTDTQYF.

The chain combines TRBV4-1 with TRBJ2-1, with 7 bases fitting TRBD2. V shed 0 bases, J shed 8 bases, and the junction held 4 bases outside the gene matches. This CDR3 contains 14 residues. CDR1 is MGHRA, CDR2 YSYEKL, per germline. The CDR3 DNA reads TGCGCCAGCAGCCAAGATCTCGCGGGAGATGAGCAGTTCTTC. Amino acids: CASSQDLAGDEQFF.

Note on this clone: The same CDR3 is also encoded by other DNA sequences in this sample. The chain combines TRBV19 with TRBJ1-2; TRBD1 aligns across 7 bases. V shed 7 bases and J 4 bases; nucleotides not matched to a gene: 6. The CDR3 loop spans 13 amino acids. Per germline, CDR1 LNHDA and CDR2 SQIVND (reference sequence). The CDR3 loop reads CASTRGLAYGYTF. The CDR3 DNA reads as TGTGCCAGTACTAGGGGGCTTGCCTATGGCTACACCTTC.

This rearrangement joins TRBV29-1 to TRBJ2-7, with D uncertain. CDR3 length equals 12 residues. Germline CDR1 reads SQVTM; CDR2 reads ANQGSEA. V lost 6 bases, J lost 0 bases, and 9 bases lay in between. This chain's CDR3 is CSVRTVSYEQYF. The CDR3 DNA is TGCAGCGTCCGCACAGTCTCCTACGAGCAGTACTTC.

The genes are TRBV4-3 and TRBJ1-2, with TRBD1 matching 7 bases. Germline V gene lookup returns CDR1 LGHNA and CDR2 YSLEER. The CDR3 consists of 15 residues. The V and J ends lost 1 base and 3 bases, in that order; junction bases with no gene match: 5. In DNA, the CDR3 is TGCGCCAGCAGCCAAGTCACAGGGGCGGACTATGGCTACACCTTC. Translating it yields CASSQVTGADYGYTF.

V and J are TRBV5-3 and TRBJ2-2; weak D call: TRBD1 (6 bases). TRBV5-3 is noted as an ORF with a role that remains uncertain. The CDR3 has 15 residues. Trimming took 2 bases from V and 5 from J, leaving 13 bases between them. This CDR3 is CARSFKGEGTGELFF. The CDR3 DNA is TGTGCCAGAAGCTTCAAGGGGGAAGGAACCGGGGAGCTGTTTTTT.

The DNA for the CDR3 is TGTGCCAGCAGCTTAGAGGGAACAGGGCGCGCTAACTATGGCTACACCTTC. Translating it yields CASSLEGTGRANYGYTF. The V and J genes are TRBV11-3 and TRBJ1-2; D perhaps matches TRBD1 (6 bases). The CDR3 contains 17 residues. V was trimmed by 0 bases and J by 0 bases, leaving 14 bases between them. The V gene's germline CDR1 is SGHNT and CDR2 YENEEA. The entire variable domain, with the rest obtained from reference TRBV11-3 and TRBJ1-2, is as follows: EAGVVQSPRYKIIEKKQPVAFWCNPISGHNTLYWYLQNLGQGPELLIRYENEEAVDDSQLPKDRFSAERLKGVDSTLKIQPAELGDSAVYLCASSLEGTGRANYGYTFGSGTRLTVV.

This chain joins TRBV19 and TRBJ1-2; TRBD1 aligns across 7 bases. The CDR3 length is 18 residues. V lost 4 bases to trimming and J lost 4 bases; unmatched junction nucleotides: 18. Germline-derived CDR1 and CDR2 are LNHDA and SQIVND (reference sequence). Here the CDR3 DNA reads TGTGCCAGTAGTAGATTAAGGGACAGCGATACCCTCGTCTATGGCTACACCTTC. Translated, it gives CASSRLRDSDTLVYGYTF. Based on the CDR3 plus reference TRBV19 and TRBJ1-2, the full variable domain is DGGITQSPKYLFRKEGQNVTLSCEQNLNHDAMYWYRQDPGQGLRLIYYSQIVNDFQKGDIAEGYSVSREKKESFPLTVTSAQKNPTAFYLCASSRLRDSDTLVYGYTFGSGTRLTVV.

The chain recombines TRBV30 with TRBJ1-4; 7 bases align to TRBD1. V lost 2 bases and J lost 5; bases outside the gene matches: 11. The CDR3 runs 16 residues. CDR1 GTSNPN and CDR2 SVGIG come from the germline V gene (reference sequence). CDR3 loop: CAWSPQIDRENEKLFF. CDR3 sequence (DNA): TGTGCCTGGAGTCCCCAAATCGACAGGGAGAATGAAAAACTGTTTTTT. The full variable domain, with the rest looked up from reference TRBV30 and TRBJ1-4, is SQTIHQWPATLVQPVGSPLSLECTVEGTSNPNLYWYRQAAGRGLQLLFYSVGIGQISSEVPQNLSASRPQDRQFILSSKKLLLSDSGFYLCAWSPQIDRENEKLFFGSGTQLSVL.

The V and J genes are TRBV19 and TRBJ1-5, with D possibly TRBD1 on 6 matching bases. Germline CDR1 LNHDA, CDR2 SQIVND (reference sequence). The CDR3 length is 12 residues. Trimming pared 8 bases from V and 4 bases from J, leaving 9 bases between. The CDR3 here is CASDRRNQPQHF. The CDR3 DNA follows: TGTGCCAGTGACAGGAGAAATCAGCCCCAGCATTTT. Full variable domain (remainder filled in from reference TRBV19 and TRBJ1-5): DGGITQSPKYLFRKEGQNVTLSCEQNLNHDAMYWYRQDPGQGLRLIYYSQIVNDFQKGDIAEGYSVSREKKESFPLTVTSAQKNPTAFYLCASDRRNQPQHFGDGTRLSIL.

This chain links TRBV7-6 with TRBJ2-3; TRBD1 is a possible D gene (6 bases). The CDR3 spans 11 residues. V was pared by 5 bases and J by 9 bases, with 9 bases between. From germline, CDR1 is SGHVS and CDR2 FNYEAQ. CDR3 coding DNA: TGTGCCAGCAGCCCGGACAGAACGCAGTATTTT. It codes for CASSPDRTQYF.

This clone was observed a handful of times. CDR3 bases: TGTGCCACCAGCAGAGAGCCTAGCGGGAGACACCTCAGCACAGATACGCAGTATTTT. It specifies CATSREPSGRHLSTDTQYF. The chain links TRBV15 to TRBJ2-3; TRBD2 agrees at 10 bases. V gave up 0 bases and J gave up 0 bases; unmatched junction bases: 9. Germline lookup yields CDR1 LNHNV and CDR2 YYDKDF (reference sequence). This CDR3 has 19 residues.

The chain carries TRBV28 and TRBJ1-3; TRBD1 might be the D (5 bases). There are 14 residues in the CDR3. Trimming took off 1 base at V and 4 bases at J, with 8 bases between the two ends. Germline V gene lookup returns CDR1 MDHEN and CDR2 SYDVKM. The DNA of the CDR3 is TGTGCCAGCAGTTTATCAGGGTGGGGAAACACCATATATTTT. As protein: CASSLSGWGNTIYF. The full variable domain, with the rest looked up from reference TRBV28 and TRBJ1-3, is DVKVTQSSRYLVKRTGEKVFLECVQDMDHENMFWYRQDPGLGLRLIYFSYDVKMKEKGDIPEGYSVSREKKERFSLILESASTNQTSMYLCASSLSGWGNTIYFGEGSWLTVV.

The DNA of the CDR3 is TGTGCCAGCAGGGTTTGGAATGGAGCGGGAGAGGGGTACGAGCAGTACTTC. This sequence encodes CASRVWNGAGEGYEQYF. V gene TRBV7-4 combines with J gene TRBJ2-7, with TRBD2 matching 8 bases. Germline loops: CDR1 SGHVT, CDR2 SQSDAQ. The V gene end was trimmed by 6 bases and the J gene end by 4 bases; junction bases not matched to a gene: 17. This CDR3 has 17 amino acids.

V is TRBV15 and J is TRBJ2-7, with 7 bases identical to TRBD1. With 2 bases clipped from V and 3 bases from J, the junction kept 10 bases outside the gene matches. This CDR3 has 16 amino acids. CDR1 is LNHNV and CDR2 is YYDKDF in the germline V gene (reference sequence). CDR3 protein: CATSRPTDRAGYEQYF. DNA for the CDR3: TGTGCCACCAGCAGACCCACCGACAGGGCGGGCTACGAGCAGTACTTC.

The chain links TRBV7-9 to TRBJ1-3; D may be TRBD1 (5 bases). V was pared by 5 bases and J by 2 bases, with 19 bases between. CDR1 is SEHNR and CDR2 is FQNEAQ in the germline V gene (reference sequence). The CDR3 is 17 amino acids. CDR3 loop: CASSLMAGEVPGNTIYF. In nucleotides, the CDR3 is TGTGCCAGCAGCCTCATGGCGGGGGAAGTACCTGGAAACACCATATATTTT.

This clone was picked up one time. The chain recombines TRBV6-1 with TRBJ2-5, with D tentatively TRBD1 (5 bases). Germline V gene data show CDR1 as MNHNS and CDR2 as SASEGT. The V end lost 0 bases, the J end lost 1 base, and 9 bases lay between the germline ends. The CDR3 is 15 residues long. CDR3 amino acids: CASSEARATQETQYF. In DNA form, the CDR3 reads TGTGCCAGCAGTGAAGCCAGGGCTACCCAAGAGACCCAGTACTTC.